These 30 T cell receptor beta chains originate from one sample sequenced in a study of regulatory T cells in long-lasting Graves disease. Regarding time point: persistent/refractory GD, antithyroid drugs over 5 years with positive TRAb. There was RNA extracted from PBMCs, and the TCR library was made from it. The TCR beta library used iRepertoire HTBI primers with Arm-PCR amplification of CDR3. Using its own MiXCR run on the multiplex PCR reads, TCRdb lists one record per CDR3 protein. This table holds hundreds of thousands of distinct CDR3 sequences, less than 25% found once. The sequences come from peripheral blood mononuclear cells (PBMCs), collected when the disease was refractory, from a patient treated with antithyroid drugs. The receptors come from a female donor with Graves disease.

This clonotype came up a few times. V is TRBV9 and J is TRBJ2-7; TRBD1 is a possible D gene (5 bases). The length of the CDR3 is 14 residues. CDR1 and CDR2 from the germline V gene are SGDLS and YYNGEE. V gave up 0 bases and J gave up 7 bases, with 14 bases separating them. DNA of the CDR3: TGTGCCAGCAGCGTAGATCAGGGCGGAAGAGAGCAGTACTTC. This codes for CASSVDQGGREQYF.

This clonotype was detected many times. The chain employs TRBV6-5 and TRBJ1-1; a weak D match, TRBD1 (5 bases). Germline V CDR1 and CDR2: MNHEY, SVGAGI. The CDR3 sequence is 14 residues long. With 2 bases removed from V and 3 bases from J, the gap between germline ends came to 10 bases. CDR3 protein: CASSYGGGDTEAFF. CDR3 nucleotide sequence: TGTGCCAGCAGTTACGGCGGAGGGGACACTGAAGCTTTCTTT.

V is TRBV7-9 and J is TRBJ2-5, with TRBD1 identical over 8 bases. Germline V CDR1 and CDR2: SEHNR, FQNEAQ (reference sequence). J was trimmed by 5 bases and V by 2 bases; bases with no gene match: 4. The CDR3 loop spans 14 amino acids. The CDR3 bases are TGTGCCAGCAGCTTAAAACGGGACAGGGAGACCCAGTACTTC. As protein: CASSLKRDRETQYF.

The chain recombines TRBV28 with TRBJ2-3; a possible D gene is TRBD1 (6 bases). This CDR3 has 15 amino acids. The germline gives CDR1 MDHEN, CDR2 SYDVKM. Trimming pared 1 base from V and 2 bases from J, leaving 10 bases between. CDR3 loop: CASSLSGQNTDTQYF. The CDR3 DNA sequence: TGTGCCAGCAGTTTATCCGGACAGAACACAGATACGCAGTATTTT.

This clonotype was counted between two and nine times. CDR3 loop: CASSIAAGLAGYEQYF. The CDR3 coding sequence is TGTGCCAGTAGTATAGCCGCCGGGCTAGCGGGCTACGAGCAGTACTTC. The chain is built from TRBV19 and TRBJ2-7, with TRBD2 identical over 8 bases. V dropped 1 base and J dropped 3; count of bases not matched to a gene: 8. Germline CDR1 LNHDA, CDR2 SQIVND (reference sequence). The CDR3 loop spans 16 amino acids.

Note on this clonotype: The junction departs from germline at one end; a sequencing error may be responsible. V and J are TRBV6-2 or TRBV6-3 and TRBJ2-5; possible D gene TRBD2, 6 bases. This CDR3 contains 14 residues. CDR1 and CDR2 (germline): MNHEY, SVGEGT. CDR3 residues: CASKMGLSKEIQYF. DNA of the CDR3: TGTGCCAGCAAAATGGGACTTTCGAAAGAGATCCAGTACTTC.

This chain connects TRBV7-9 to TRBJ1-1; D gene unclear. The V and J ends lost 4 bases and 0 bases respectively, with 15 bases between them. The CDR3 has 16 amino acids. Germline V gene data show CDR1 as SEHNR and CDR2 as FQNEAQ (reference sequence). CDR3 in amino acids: CASSSAHLVMNTEAFF. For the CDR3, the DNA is TGTGCCAGCAGCTCAGCGCACCTGGTCATGAACACTGAAGCTTTCTTT.

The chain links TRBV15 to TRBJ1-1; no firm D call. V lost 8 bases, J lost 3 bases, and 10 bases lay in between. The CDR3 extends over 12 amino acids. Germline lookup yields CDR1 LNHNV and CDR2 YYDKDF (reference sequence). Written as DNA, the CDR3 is TGTGCCACCGGACGGCGGGACACTGAAGCTTTCTTT. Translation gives CATGRRDTEAFF.

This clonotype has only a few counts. The CDR3 nucleotides read TGTGCCAGCCGACTTGGACCCGGCTCCTACGAGCAGTACTTC. Amino acid sequence: CASRLGPGSYEQYF. The chain carries TRBV12-3 or TRBV12-4 and TRBJ2-7; D remains ambiguous. The CDR3 length is 14 residues. The V gene lost 8 bases and the J gene lost 0 bases, with 14 bases spanning the gap.

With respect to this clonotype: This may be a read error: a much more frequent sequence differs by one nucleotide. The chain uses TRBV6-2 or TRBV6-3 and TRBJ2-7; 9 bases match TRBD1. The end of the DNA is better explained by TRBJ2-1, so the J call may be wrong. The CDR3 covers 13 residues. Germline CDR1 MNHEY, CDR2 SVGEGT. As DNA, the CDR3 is TGTGCCACCTCGGACAGGGGAACCTACGAGCAGTTCTTC. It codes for CATSDRGTYEQFF.

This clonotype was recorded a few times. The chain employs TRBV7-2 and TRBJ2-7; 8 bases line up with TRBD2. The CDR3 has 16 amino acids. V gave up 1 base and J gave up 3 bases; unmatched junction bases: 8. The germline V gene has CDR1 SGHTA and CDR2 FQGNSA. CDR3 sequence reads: CASSLGRMGLDYEQYF. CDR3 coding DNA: TGTGCCAGCAGCTTAGGGCGAATGGGACTAGACTACGAGCAGTACTTC.

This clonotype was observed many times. The CDR3 protein is CASSVLSSGKTPSYEQYF. The CDR3 nucleotides read TGTGCCAGCAGTGTCTTGTCTAGCGGGAAAACCCCCTCCTACGAGCAGTACTTC. This chain connects TRBV2 to TRBJ2-7; 9 nucleotides align to TRBD2. This CDR3 contains 18 residues. Unmatched junction bases numbered 13, after V lost 4 bases and J lost 0 bases. Germline CDR1 reads SNHLY; CDR2 reads FYNNEI.

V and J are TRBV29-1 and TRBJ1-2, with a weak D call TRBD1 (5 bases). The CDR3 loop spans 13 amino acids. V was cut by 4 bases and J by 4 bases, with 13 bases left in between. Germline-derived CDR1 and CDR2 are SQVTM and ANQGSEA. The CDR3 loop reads CSVVTSGPYGYTF. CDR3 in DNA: TGCAGCGTTGTTACCTCGGGACCCTATGGCTACACCTTC.

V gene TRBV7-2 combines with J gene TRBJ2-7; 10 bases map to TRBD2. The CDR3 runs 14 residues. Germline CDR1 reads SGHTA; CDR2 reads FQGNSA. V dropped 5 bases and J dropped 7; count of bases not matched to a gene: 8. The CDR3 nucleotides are TGTGCCAGCAGCCGGAGCGGGGGGGGAAGGGAGCAGTACTTC. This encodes CASSRSGGGREQYF.

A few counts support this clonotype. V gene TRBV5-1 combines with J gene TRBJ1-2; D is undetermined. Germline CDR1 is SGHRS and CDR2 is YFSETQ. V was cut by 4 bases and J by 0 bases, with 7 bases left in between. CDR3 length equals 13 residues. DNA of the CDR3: TGCGCCAGCAGCGAACTGTCTAACTATGGCTACACCTTC. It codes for CASSELSNYGYTF.

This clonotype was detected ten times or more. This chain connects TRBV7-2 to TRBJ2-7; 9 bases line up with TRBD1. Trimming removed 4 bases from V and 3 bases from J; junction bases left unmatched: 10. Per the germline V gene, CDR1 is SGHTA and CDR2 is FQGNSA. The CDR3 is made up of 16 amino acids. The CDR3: CASSYRGQGRNYEQYF. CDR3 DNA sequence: TGTGCCAGCAGCTATAGGGGACAGGGAAGAAACTACGAGCAGTACTTC.

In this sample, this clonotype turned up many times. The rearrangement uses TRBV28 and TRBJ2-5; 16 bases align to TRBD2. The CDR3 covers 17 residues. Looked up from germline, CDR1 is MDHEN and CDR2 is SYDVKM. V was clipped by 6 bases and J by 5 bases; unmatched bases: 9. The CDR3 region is CASSSGTSGRVDETQYF. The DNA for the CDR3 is TGTGCCAGCAGCTCCGGGACTAGCGGGAGGGTGGATGAGACCCAGTACTTC.

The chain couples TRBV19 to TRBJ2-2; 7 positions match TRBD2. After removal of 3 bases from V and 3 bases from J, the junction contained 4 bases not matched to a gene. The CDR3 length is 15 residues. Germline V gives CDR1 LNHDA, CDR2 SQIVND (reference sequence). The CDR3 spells CASSMGGHDTGELFF. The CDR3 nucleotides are TGTGCCAGTAGTATGGGAGGGCACGACACCGGGGAGCTGTTTTTT.

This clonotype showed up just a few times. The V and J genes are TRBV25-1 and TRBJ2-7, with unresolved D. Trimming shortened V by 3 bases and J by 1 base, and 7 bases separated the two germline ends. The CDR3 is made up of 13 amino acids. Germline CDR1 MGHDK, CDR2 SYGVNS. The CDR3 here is CASSDRFSYEQYF. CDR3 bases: TGTGCCAGCAGTGATAGGTTTTCCTACGAGCAGTACTTC.

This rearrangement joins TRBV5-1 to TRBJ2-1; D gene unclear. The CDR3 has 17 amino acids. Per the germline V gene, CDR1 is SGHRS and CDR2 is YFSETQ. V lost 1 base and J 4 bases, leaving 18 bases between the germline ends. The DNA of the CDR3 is TGCGCCAGCAGCTTGTTAGGTTTACAGAAACCTTACAATGAGCAGTTCTTC. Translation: CASSLLGLQKPYNEQFF.

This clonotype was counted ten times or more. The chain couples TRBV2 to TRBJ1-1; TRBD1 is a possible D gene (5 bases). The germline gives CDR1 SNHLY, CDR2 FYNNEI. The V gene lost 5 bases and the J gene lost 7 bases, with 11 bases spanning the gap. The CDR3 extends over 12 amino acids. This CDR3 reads CASSWGVIEAFF. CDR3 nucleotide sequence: TGTGCCAGCAGTTGGGGCGTTATTGAAGCTTTCTTT. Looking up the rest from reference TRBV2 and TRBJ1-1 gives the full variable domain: EPEVTQTPSHQVTQMGQEVILRCVPISNHLYFYWYRQILGQKVEFLVSFYNNEISEKSEIFDDQFSVERPDGSNFTLKIRSTKLEDSAMYFCASSWGVIEAFFGQGTRLTVV.

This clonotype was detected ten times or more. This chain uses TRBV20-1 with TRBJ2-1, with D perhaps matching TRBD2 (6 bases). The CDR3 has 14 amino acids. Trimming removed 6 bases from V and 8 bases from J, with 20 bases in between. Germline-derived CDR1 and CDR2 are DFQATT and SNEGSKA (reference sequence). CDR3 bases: TGCAGTGCCATGCGGGGCCGTAGAAAGGATGAGCAGTTCTTC. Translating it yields CSAMRGRRKDEQFF.

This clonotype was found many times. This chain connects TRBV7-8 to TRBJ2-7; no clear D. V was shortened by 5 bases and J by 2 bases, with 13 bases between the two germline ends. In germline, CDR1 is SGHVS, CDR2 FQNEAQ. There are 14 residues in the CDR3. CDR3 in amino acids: CASSQLISAYEQYF. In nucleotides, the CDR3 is TGTGCCAGCAGCCAGCTGATCTCGGCCTACGAGCAGTACTTC.

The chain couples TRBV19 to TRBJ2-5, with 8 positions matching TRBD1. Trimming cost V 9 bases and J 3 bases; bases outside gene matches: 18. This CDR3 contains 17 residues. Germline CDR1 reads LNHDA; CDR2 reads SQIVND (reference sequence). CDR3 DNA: TGTGCCAGCAGTGGGACAGGTGGTTCTTCGATCAAAGAGACCCAGTACTTC. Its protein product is CASSGTGGSSIKETQYF.

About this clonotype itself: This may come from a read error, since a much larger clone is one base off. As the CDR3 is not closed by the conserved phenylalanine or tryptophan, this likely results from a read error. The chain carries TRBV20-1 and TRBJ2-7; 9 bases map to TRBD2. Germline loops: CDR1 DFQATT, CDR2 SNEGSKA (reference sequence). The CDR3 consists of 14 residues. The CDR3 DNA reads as TGCAGCCATCCACTTAGCGGGAGCTCCTACGAGCAGTACTCC. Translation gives CSHPLSGSSYEQYS.

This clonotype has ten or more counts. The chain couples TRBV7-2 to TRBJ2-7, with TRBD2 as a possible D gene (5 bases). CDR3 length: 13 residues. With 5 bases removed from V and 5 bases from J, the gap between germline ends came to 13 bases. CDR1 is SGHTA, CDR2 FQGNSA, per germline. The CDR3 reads CASSPRRQNEQYF. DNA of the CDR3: TGTGCCAGCAGCCCCAGGAGGCAAAACGAGCAGTACTTC. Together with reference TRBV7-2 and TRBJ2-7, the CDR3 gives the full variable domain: GAGVSQSPSNKVTEKGKDVELRCDPISGHTALYWYRQSLGQGLEFLIYFQGNSAPDKSGLPSDRFSAERTGGSVSTLTIQRTQQEDSAVYLCASSPRRQNEQYFGPGTRLTVT.

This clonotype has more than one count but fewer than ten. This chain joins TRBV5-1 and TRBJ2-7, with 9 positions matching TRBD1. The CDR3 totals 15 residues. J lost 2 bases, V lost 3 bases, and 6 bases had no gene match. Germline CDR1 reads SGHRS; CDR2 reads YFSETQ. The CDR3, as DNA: TGCGCCAGCAGCTGGCCCGGGACAGGGACCTACGAGCAGTACTTC. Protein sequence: CASSWPGTGTYEQYF. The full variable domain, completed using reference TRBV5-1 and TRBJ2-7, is KAGVTQTPRYLIKTRGQQVTLSCSPISGHRSVSWYQQTPGQGLQFLFEYFSETQRNKGNFPGRFSGRQFSNSRSEMNVSTLELGDSALYLCASSWPGTGTYEQYFGPGTRLTVT.

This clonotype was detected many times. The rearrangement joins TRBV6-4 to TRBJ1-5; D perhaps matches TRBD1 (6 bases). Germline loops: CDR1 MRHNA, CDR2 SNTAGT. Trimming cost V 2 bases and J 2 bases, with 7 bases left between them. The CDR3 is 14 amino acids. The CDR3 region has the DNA TGTGCCAGCAGTGACGCAGGGGGCAATCAGCCCCAGCATTTT. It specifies CASSDAGGNQPQHF.

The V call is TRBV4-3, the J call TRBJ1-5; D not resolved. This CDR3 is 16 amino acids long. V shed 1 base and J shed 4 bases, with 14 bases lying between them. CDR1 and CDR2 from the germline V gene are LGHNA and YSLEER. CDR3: CASSQVLEWGNQPQHF. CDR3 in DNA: TGCGCCAGCAGCCAAGTACTGGAGTGGGGAAATCAGCCCCAGCATTTT.

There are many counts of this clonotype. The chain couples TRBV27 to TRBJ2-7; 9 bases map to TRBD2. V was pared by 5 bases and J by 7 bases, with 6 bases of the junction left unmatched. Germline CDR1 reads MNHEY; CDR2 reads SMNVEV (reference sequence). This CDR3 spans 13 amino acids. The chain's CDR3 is CASSGTSISEQYF. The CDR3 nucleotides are TGTGCCAGCAGTGGGACTAGCATCTCGGAGCAGTACTTC.